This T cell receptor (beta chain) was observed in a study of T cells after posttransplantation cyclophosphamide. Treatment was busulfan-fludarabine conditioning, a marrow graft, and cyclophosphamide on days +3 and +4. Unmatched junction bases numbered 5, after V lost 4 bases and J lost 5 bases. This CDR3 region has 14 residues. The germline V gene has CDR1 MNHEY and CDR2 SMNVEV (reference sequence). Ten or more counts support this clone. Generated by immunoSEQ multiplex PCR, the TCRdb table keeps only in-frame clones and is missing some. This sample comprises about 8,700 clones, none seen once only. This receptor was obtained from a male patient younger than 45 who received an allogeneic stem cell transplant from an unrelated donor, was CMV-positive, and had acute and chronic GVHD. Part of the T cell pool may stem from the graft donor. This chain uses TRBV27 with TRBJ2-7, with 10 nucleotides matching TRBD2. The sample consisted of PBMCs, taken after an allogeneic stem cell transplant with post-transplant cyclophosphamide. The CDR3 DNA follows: TGTGCCAGCAGTTCGACTAGCGGGTCCCACGAGCAGTACTTC. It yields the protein CASSSTSGSHEQYF.